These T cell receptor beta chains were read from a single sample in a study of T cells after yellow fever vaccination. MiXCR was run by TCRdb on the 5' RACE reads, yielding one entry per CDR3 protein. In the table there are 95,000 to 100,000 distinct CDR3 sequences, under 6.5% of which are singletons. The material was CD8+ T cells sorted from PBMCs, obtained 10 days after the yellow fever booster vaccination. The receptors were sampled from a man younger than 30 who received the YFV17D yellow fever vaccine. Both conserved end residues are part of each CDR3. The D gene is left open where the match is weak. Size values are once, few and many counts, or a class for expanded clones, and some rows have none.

TGTGCCAGCGGCCACCCAGGCAATGAGCAGTTCTTC,CASGHPGNEQFF,TRBJ2-1,TRBV7-3,12,few,NA
TGTGCCAGCAGCTTATTTGCGTCGGACAGGCAATCATTTTTT,CASSLFASDRQSFF,TRBJ1-1,TRBV7-2,14,many,TRBD1
TGCGCCAGCAGCTTTACGGGGTTGGAGACCCAGTACTTC,CASSFTGLETQYF,TRBJ2-5,TRBV5-1,13,many,NA
TGTGCCAGCAGCCAAGCCGGGGCGCTGAACACTGAAGCTTTCTTT,CASSQAGALNTEAFF,TRBJ1-1,TRBV14,15,many,NA
TGCGCCAGCAGCCAAGCGGGCTTGAGGGCCTCCTACGAGCAGTACTTC,CASSQAGLRASYEQYF,TRBJ2-7,TRBV4-1,16,many,NA
TGTGCCAGCCAAATCGGACAGAACCTCAACACCGGGGAGCTGTTTTTT,CASQIGQNLNTGELFF,TRBJ2-2,TRBV13,16,many,NA
TGTGCCAGCAGCAAAGACTCCGGGACAGGGAATACCGGGGAGCTGTTTTTT,CASSKDSGTGNTGELFF,TRBJ2-2,TRBV21-1,17,many,NA
TGTGCCAGTAGTATTCGGGGTGCTAGCACAGATACGCAGTATTTT,CASSIRGASTDTQYF,TRBJ2-3,TRBV19,15,NA,NA
TGTGCCAGCAGCCTAAGGGAGGGGGGGATCTATGGCTACACCTTC,CASSLREGGIYGYTF,TRBJ1-2,TRBV27,15,once,NA
TGTGCCAGATCAGACAGTATGAGCACAGGATACAATGAGCAGTTCTTC,CARSDSMSTGYNEQFF,TRBJ2-1,TRBV2,16,NA,NA
TGTGCCAGCAGCCCCAGTAGGGGGCTATACTATGGCTACACCTTC,CASSPSRGLYYGYTF,TRBJ1-2,TRBV11-2,15,few,TRBD1
TGCGCCAGCAGCAACATCCGGGTATCCCCCGGGGAGCTGTTTTTT,CASSNIRVSPGELFF,TRBJ2-2,TRBV4-1,15,many,NA
TGCAGTGCTAGATTTGAGGGAATGAACCAAGAGACCCAGTACTTC,CSARFEGMNQETQYF,TRBJ2-5,TRBV20-1,15,few,NA
TGTGCCAGCAGCCAAGGCAGCGGGGGCTCCTACAATGAGCAGTTCTTC,CASSQGSGGSYNEQFF,TRBJ2-1,TRBV4-2,16,many,TRBD2
TGTGCCAGCAGCTTAGGCCCATCCCCCTATGGCTACACCTTC,CASSLGPSPYGYTF,TRBJ1-2,TRBV13,14,NA,NA
TGTGCCAGCTCCTCGTGGGTGGAGGCCGGGGAGCTGTTTTTT,CASSSWVEAGELFF,TRBJ2-2,TRBV14,14,NA,NA
TGCAGTGCTCCTACCGCGGGAAGCGGGGGCCTCCAAGAGACCCAGTACTTC,CSAPTAGSGGLQETQYF,TRBJ2-5,TRBV20-1,17,NA,TRBD2
TGTGCCAGCAGTTTCCAAGACACCGCCTACGAGCAGTACTTC,CASSFQDTAYEQYF,TRBJ2-7,TRBV12-3/TRBV12-4,14,few,NA
TGTGCCAGCAGCTTTGAAACAGGCCGCGTGGATGAGCAGTTCTTC,CASSFETGRVDEQFF,TRBJ2-1,TRBV7-3,15,few,NA
TGTGCCAGCAGCTCCCCCCGTACTAGCGGGGGAACAGATACGCAGTATTTT,CASSSPRTSGGTDTQYF,TRBJ2-3,TRBV7-3,17,NA,TRBD2
TGTGCCAGCAGGCATGCAGGGGGTAGGACCGGGGAGCTGTTTTTT,CASRHAGGRTGELFF,TRBJ2-2,TRBV12-3/TRBV12-4,15,many,TRBD1
TGCAGCGTGGATGAGGGAGGTAACTACGAGCAGTACTTC,CSVDEGGNYEQYF,TRBJ2-7,TRBV29-1,13,NA,NA
TGTGCCAGCAGTTATTTCATGAACACTGAAGCTTTCTTT,CASSYFMNTEAFF,TRBJ1-1,TRBV6-2/TRBV6-3,13,few,NA
TGTGCCAGCAGATCTAGATTACTTACCTACGAGCAGTACTTC,CASRSRLLTYEQYF,TRBJ2-7,TRBV6-6,14,few,NA
TGTGCCAGCAGCCCAAGCTTACCGGGGCGGGGATTCTACGAGCAGTACTTC,CASSPSLPGRGFYEQYF,TRBJ2-7,TRBV3-1,17,NA,NA
TGTGCCAGCAGTTTTCGTCTGGGTTCGGGCACTGAAGCTTTCTTT,CASSFRLGSGTEAFF,TRBJ1-1,TRBV12-3/TRBV12-4,15,NA,NA
TGTGCCAGCAGCTTAGGAGGGGGGGCCTCACCCTACGAGCAGTACTTC,CASSLGGGASPYEQYF,TRBJ2-7,TRBV7-9,16,few,NA
TGTGCCAGCAGCGCGAAGGGGACAGGATACAATGAGCAGTTCTTC,CASSAKGTGYNEQFF,TRBJ2-1,TRBV9,15,many,TRBD1
TGCGCCAGCAGAGTCAACGCTGAAGCTTTCTTT,CASRVNAEAFF,TRBJ1-1,TRBV5-1,11,many,NA
TGTGCCAGCAGCCCAAGCGGGGGGGACTCCTACAATGAGCAGTTCTTC,CASSPSGGDSYNEQFF,TRBJ2-1,TRBV5-5,16,many,TRBD2
TGTGCCACCAGCATTGGAGGTTCACCCCTCCACTTT,CATSIGGSPLHF,TRBJ1-6,TRBV15,12,few,NA
TGCAGCGTTGAACAGGGCGGCGGCTACACCTTC,CSVEQGGGYTF,TRBJ1-2,TRBV29-1,11,few,NA
TGCGCCAGCAGCTTGCTCCTAGCGGGGGCCTACAATGAGCAGTTCTTC,CASSLLLAGAYNEQFF,TRBJ2-1,TRBV5-1,16,few,TRBD2
TGTGCCAGCAGCTACCTAGCGGGGCGCTCCTACAATGAGCAGTTCTTC,CASSYLAGRSYNEQFF,TRBJ2-1,TRBV7-6,16,many,TRBD2
TGTGCCAGCAGCTTTTCCGGGGCGCAGCCCCAGCATTTT,CASSFSGAQPQHF,TRBJ1-5,TRBV5-4,13,NA,NA
TGTGCCAGTAGTATCCTGAGGACCCTAGGTCCCGGGGAGCTGTTTTTT,CASSILRTLGPGELFF,TRBJ2-2,TRBV19,16,NA,NA
TGTGCCAGCAGTACCTTACAGGGGGATACGCAGTATTTT,CASSTLQGDTQYF,TRBJ2-3,TRBV27,13,few,TRBD1
TGCGCCAGCAGCCAAGTGGGGCAGCCCCAGCATTTT,CASSQVGQPQHF,TRBJ1-5,TRBV4-1,12,few,NA
TGTGCCAGCAGCCAAAACCGGGACGGTTCCTACGAGCAGTACTTC,CASSQNRDGSYEQYF,TRBJ2-7,TRBV3-1,15,few,NA
TGTGCCAGCAGCATTTCAGGGTTCGACGAGCAGTACTTC,CASSISGFDEQYF,TRBJ2-7,TRBV7-9,13,NA,NA
TGTGCCAGCAGCTTAGATGGGTCAGGGACACAAGAGACCCAGTACTTC,CASSLDGSGTQETQYF,TRBJ2-5,TRBV7-6,16,NA,NA
TGTGCCAGCAGCGCGGGGGACGGTAACTATGGCTACACCTTC,CASSAGDGNYGYTF,TRBJ1-2,TRBV9,14,NA,NA
TGCAGCGTTGTGGGGACCTCAAAAACCAATGAGCAGTTCTTC,CSVVGTSKTNEQFF,TRBJ2-1,TRBV29-1,14,NA,NA
TGTGCCAGCAGCTTAGTGTATAGCGGCCAAGAGACCCAGTACTTC,CASSLVYSGQETQYF,TRBJ2-5,TRBV11-2,15,NA,NA
TGTGCCAGCAGCGTCGGGGGGGCTACTGAAGCTTTCTTT,CASSVGGATEAFF,TRBJ1-1,TRBV9,13,few,NA
TGTGCCAGCAGCTCCGGACAGCTAACTGAAGCTTTCTTT,CASSSGQLTEAFF,TRBJ1-1,TRBV13,13,NA,NA